Listed below are T cell receptor beta chains from one sample, sequenced in a study of T-cell reconstitution after alpha-beta-depleted transplantation in children. TCRdb itself ran the PCR reads through MiXCR, one entry per CDR3 protein. The sample contains about 180,000 distinct CDR3 sequences, 11% of which appear only once. This sample comprised PBMCs, obtained before TCRalphabeta/CD19-depleted stem cell transplant. Receptors were obtained from a boy between 2 and 10 years old with acute myeloid leukemia, due to receive a stem cell transplant. Both conserved end residues are part of each CDR3. The order of the fields is J gene, clone size, D gene, V gene, CDR3 DNA, CDR3 protein. The D gene is left open where the match is weak. The size entry is marked missing in some rows and otherwise reads once, few, many or a size class.

>TRBJ2-2|many|TRBD2|TRBV28
TGTGCCAGCAGTATCCGGACTAGCCCTACCGGGGAGCTGTTTTTT
CASSIRTSPTGELFF
>TRBJ2-1|many|TRBD2|TRBV7-3
TGTGCCAGCAGCTCCAAGCGGGGCTCCTACAATGAGCAGTTCTTC
CASSSKRGSYNEQFF
>TRBJ2-6|many|NA|TRBV15
TGTGCCACCAGCAGAGATTCGGGGCGTGGGGCCAACGTCCTGACTTTC
CATSRDSGRGANVLTF
>TRBJ1-5|many|NA|TRBV4-1
TGCGCCAGCAGCCAAGATGGGGGGAGGGGTCAGCCCCAGCATTTT
CASSQDGGRGQPQHF
>TRBJ2-1|many|TRBD2|TRBV20-1
TGCAGTGCTAGAGGCGCGGGGGGGAGGTTACCGTCCAATGAGCAGTTCTTC
CSARGAGGRLPSNEQFF
>TRBJ1-2|many|NA|TRBV20-1
TGCAGTGCTGATCGGGCCTACACCTTC
CSADRAYTF
>TRBJ2-1|many|TRBD2|TRBV30
TGTGCCTGGGAACCTAGCGGGAGCTCCTACAATGAGCAGTTCTTC
CAWEPSGSSYNEQFF
>TRBJ2-1|many|TRBD2|TRBV20-1
TGCAGTGCTGACCGGACTAGCGGCAATGAGCAGTTCTTC
CSADRTSGNEQFF
>TRBJ2-5|many|NA|TRBV7-2
TGTGCCAGCAGCTTTGTGGCGGGGGCGGAGACCCAGTACTTC
CASSFVAGAETQYF
>TRBJ1-2|once|NA|TRBV19
TGTGCCAGTAGCCCGGACAGTTGGAAGGGCTACACCTTC
CASSPDSWKGYTF
>TRBJ2-3|many|TRBD1|TRBV13
TGTGCCAGCAGCGCTCGGACAGGTATCACAGATACGCAGTATTTT
CASSARTGITDTQYF
>TRBJ2-7|NA|NA|TRBV25-1
TGTGCCAGGGGCCCAGGGCAGGCCTCCTACGAGCAGTACTTC
CARGPGQASYEQYF
>TRBJ1-1|many|TRBD1|TRBV29-1
TGCAGCGTCTCACAGGGGGCAGGAACTGAAGCTTTCTTT
CSVSQGAGTEAFF
>TRBJ1-1|many|TRBD1|TRBV12-3/TRBV12-4
TGTGCCAGCAGTTTAGGGACAGGGCTGAACACTGAAGCTTTCTTT
CASSLGTGLNTEAFF
>TRBJ2-7|many|NA|TRBV28
TGTGCCAGCAGTTTTCCGGGGGTACCGGGACAGTACTTC
CASSFPGVPGQYF
>TRBJ2-7|many|TRBD1|TRBV20-1
TGCAGTGCTGACCCGGGACAGGGGATAAGCCCCTCCTACGAGCAGTACTTC
CSADPGQGISPSYEQYF
>TRBJ2-4|NA|NA|TRBV2
TGTGCCACTCAGGAGGGGGCCAAAAACATTCAGTACTTC
CATQEGAKNIQYF
>TRBJ1-1|many|NA|TRBV12-3/TRBV12-4
TGTGCCAGCAGTTTTGGGGTCCAAGCCTTGAACACTGAAGCTTTCTTT
CASSFGVQALNTEAFF
>TRBJ2-1|many|NA|TRBV7-3
TGTGCCAGCAGCGAACAGATTTACAATGAGCAGTTCTTC
CASSEQIYNEQFF
>TRBJ2-2|many|NA|TRBV29-1
TGCAGCGTTGCACTCGCCACTTCCGCCGGGGAGCTGTTTTTT
CSVALATSAGELFF
>TRBJ1-2|many|TRBD1|TRBV28
TGTGCCAGTGGGGACAGCTCTAACTATGGCTACACCTTC
CASGDSSNYGYTF
>TRBJ2-1|many|NA|TRBV15
TGTGCCACCAGCGGAAACATGGGTGAGCAGTTCTTC
CATSGNMGEQFF
>TRBJ2-3|NA|NA|TRBV15
TGTGCCACCAGCTCGCCGATAGATACGCAGTATTTT
CATSSPIDTQYF
>TRBJ2-4|many|NA|TRBV4-1
TGCGCCAGCAGCCCCCTCGCGGGGATTGCCAAAAACATTCAGTACTTC
CASSPLAGIAKNIQYF
>TRBJ2-2|many|NA|TRBV9
TGTGCCAGCAGCCCAGGGACCGCGAACACCGGGGAGCTGTTTTTT
CASSPGTANTGELFF
>TRBJ2-1|many|NA|TRBV28
TGTGCCAGCAGTTTTTACGGGGGAAGCTCCTACAATGAGCAGTTCTTC
CASSFYGGSSYNEQFF
>TRBJ1-1|many|NA|TRBV20-1
TGCAGTGCCCTTGACAGGACGAACACTGAAGCTTTCTTT
CSALDRTNTEAFF
>TRBJ2-1|many|NA|TRBV7-2
TGTGCCAGCAGCTTAGGTCAGGGCTCGTCAAATGAGCAGTTCTTC
CASSLGQGSSNEQFF
>TRBJ2-3|many|NA|TRBV27
TGTGCCAGCAGTTTGTTTGGGCCCAGGGAACCAATAGCAGATACGCAGTATTTT
CASSLFGPREPIADTQYF
>TRBJ2-5|many|NA|TRBV7-9
TGTGCCAGCAGCTCGGGGATCGCGACGGAGACCCAGTACTTC
CASSSGIATETQYF